Below are 21 T cell receptor beta chains sequenced from a single sample in a study of blood T cell repertoires in COVID-19. Here immunoSEQ multiplex PCR was the method, and the copy in TCRdb shows in-frame clones only, minus some. Of 200,000 to 250,000 clones in the sample, roughly 84% were seen once. Material for sequencing was peripheral blood. The receptors were gathered from an elderly woman with acute or convalescent COVID-19.

The chain recombines TRBV3-1 (or the pseudogene TRBV3-2) with TRBJ2-2; 11 positions agree with TRBD2. With V trimmed by 4 bases and J by 2 bases, 3 bases remained unmatched. Germline CDR1 LGHDT, CDR2 YNNKEL (reference sequence). This CDR3 is built from 16 residues. CDR3 bases: TGTGCCAGCAGCCCTGGGACTAGCGGAAACACCGGGGAGCTGTTTTTT. Translated: CASSPGTSGNTGELFF.

This clone was recorded at least ten times. The chain joins TRBV12-3 or TRBV12-4 to TRBJ1-1, with 10 positions matching TRBD1. The CDR3 extends over 13 amino acids. Trimming took 6 bases from V and 5 from J; bases not matched to a gene: 3. The CDR3 bases are TGTGCCAGCAGCCAGGACAGGGGGACTGAAGCTTTCTTT. Encoded protein: CASSQDRGTEAFF.

The CDR3 coding sequence is TGCGCCAGCAGTTCACAGGGGGCTCAGGAGGATACGCAGTATTTT. Protein product: CASSSQGAQEDTQYF. The rearrangement uses TRBV5-1 and TRBJ2-3, with 9 positions matching TRBD1. V lost 5 bases and J lost 6; bases outside the gene matches: 10. The germline V gene encodes CDR1 SGHRS and CDR2 YFSETQ. The CDR3 totals 15 residues.

The V call is TRBV4-3, the J call TRBJ2-2; D remains unclear. The germline CDR1 and CDR2 sequences are LGHNA and YSLEER. V gave up 0 bases and J gave up 0 bases, with 8 bases separating them. CDR3 size: 16 residues. As DNA, the CDR3 is TGCGCCAGCAGCCAAGATGCAGGTGCGAACACCGGGGAGCTGTTTTTT. Amino acids: CASSQDAGANTGELFF.

This chain links TRBV19 with TRBJ2-7; maybe TRBD1 (5 bases). The V and J ends lost 4 bases and 2 bases respectively, with 9 bases between them. The germline CDR1 and CDR2 sequences are LNHDA and SQIVND (reference sequence). This CDR3 spans 13 amino acids. CDR3 in DNA: TGTGCCAGTAGTAGTACAGGTCCCTACGAGCAGTACTTC. Translated: CASSSTGPYEQYF.

This sequence joins TRBV24-1 and TRBJ2-3; 13 nucleotides line up with TRBD2. This CDR3 region has 18 residues. Germline-derived CDR1 and CDR2 are KGHDR and SFDVKD. V was clipped by 3 bases and J by 1 base; unmatched bases: 6. This CDR3 reads CATSDTGTSGVGTDTQYF. CDR3 DNA: TGTGCCACCAGTGATACCGGGACTAGCGGGGTGGGCACAGATACGCAGTATTTT.

The J gene is TRBJ1-6, the V gene TRBV19; the match to TRBD1 covers 7 bases. Trimming took 3 bases from V and 3 from J; bases not matched to a gene: 2. Germline CDR1 LNHDA, CDR2 SQIVND (reference sequence). The CDR3 contains 15 residues. CDR3 region: CASSITGDYNSPLHF. CDR3 DNA: TGTGCCAGTAGTATCACAGGGGACTATAATTCACCCCTCCACTTT.

This clone was found a few times. The gene calls are TRBV12-5 and TRBJ2-2, with 9 bases fitting TRBD1. This CDR3 has 16 amino acids. V dropped 2 bases and J dropped 6; count of bases not matched to a gene: 7. Per germline, CDR1 LGHNT and CDR2 FRNRAP. The CDR3 is CASGLPPGTGPGELFF. CDR3 nucleotides: TGTGCTAGTGGTTTGCCACCCGGGACAGGGCCCGGGGAGCTGTTTTTT.

The J gene is TRBJ1-2, the V gene TRBV5-8; D is possibly TRBD1 (5 bases). Germline V gives CDR1 SGHTS, CDR2 YDEGEE. The CDR3 has 16 residues. Trimming pared 3 bases from V and 3 bases from J, leaving 18 bases between. The CDR3 reads CASSSVPGKGHYGYTF. The CDR3 bases are TGTGCCAGCAGCTCCGTACCAGGGAAAGGACACTATGGCTACACCTTC.

The chain employs TRBV7-9 and TRBJ2-2, with TRBD2 matching over 8 bases. The length of the CDR3 is 13 residues. V shed 5 bases, J shed 7 bases, and the junction held 3 bases outside the gene matches. CDR1 is SEHNR, CDR2 FQNEAQ, per germline (reference sequence). For the CDR3, the DNA is TGTGCCAGCAGCCTTAGCGGGGTCGGGGAGCTGTTTTTT. This codes for CASSLSGVGELFF.

The genes are TRBV19 and TRBJ1-5, with 8 bases aligning to TRBD1. V lost 6 bases, J lost 7 bases, and 20 bases stayed unmatched. Per the germline V gene, CDR1 is LNHDA and CDR2 is SQIVND (reference sequence). This CDR3 region has 18 residues. CDR3 coding DNA: TGTGCCAGTAGGCCACTACCTGAAGGGACAGGTGCGCACCAGCCCCAGCATTTT. Translating gives CASRPLPEGTGAHQPQHF. The whole variable domain, remainder taken from reference TRBV19 and TRBJ1-5, is DGGITQSPKYLFRKEGQNVTLSCEQNLNHDAMYWYRQDPGQGLRLIYYSQIVNDFQKGDIAEGYSVSREKKESFPLTVTSAQKNPTAFYLCASRPLPEGTGAHQPQHFGDGTRLSIL.

The rearrangement uses TRBV19 and TRBJ1-4; D might be TRBD1 (6 bases). The CDR3 loop spans 15 amino acids. V was pared by 2 bases and J by 7 bases, with 14 bases between. Germline lookup yields CDR1 LNHDA and CDR2 SQIVND (reference sequence). CDR3 protein: CASSISGGAGEKLFF. DNA for the CDR3: TGTGCCAGTAGTATATCGGGGGGCGCCGGTGAAAAACTGTTTTTT.

The chain joins TRBV7-6 to TRBJ1-1; 8 bases line up with TRBD1. The germline CDR1 and CDR2 sequences are SGHVS and FNYEAQ. The CDR3 covers 13 residues. V was clipped by 5 bases and J by 10 bases; unmatched bases: 9. The CDR3, as DNA: TGTGCCAGCAGCGGGGGGCAGGGGGCGATAGCTTTCTTT. Translated: CASSGGQGAIAFF.

This clone was detected once. The V and J genes are TRBV6-1 and TRBJ2-1, with D possibly TRBD2 on 6 matching bases. Germline CDR1 and CDR2: MNHNS and SASEGT. V was cut by 1 base and J by 10 bases, with 11 bases left in between. The CDR3 runs 13 residues. CDR3 amino acids: CASSEGLGGEQFF. DNA for the CDR3: TGTGCCAGCAGTGAAGGCTTGGGGGGAGAGCAGTTCTTC.

This sequence joins TRBV12-3 or TRBV12-4 and TRBJ1-2, with 7 bases fitting TRBD1. The CDR3 extends over 13 amino acids. The trim removed 8 bases at V and 4 bases at J, leaving 7 bases unmatched. The CDR3 sequence is CASFLGTAYGYTF. CDR3 nucleotides: TGTGCCAGCTTCCTGGGGACAGCCTATGGCTACACCTTC.

The chain recombines TRBV21-1 with TRBJ2-5; no DNA check was done on the table's D call, TRBD1. TRBV21-1 is annotated as a pseudogene. This CDR3 is built from 14 residues. The CDR3 region is CARSTLAGPETQYF. CDR3 nucleotide sequence: TGTGCCAGATCAACCCTGGCAGGGCCCGAGACCCAGTACTTC.

The V and J genes are TRBV5-4 and TRBJ1-4; perhaps TRBD1 as D (5 bases). Germline V CDR1 and CDR2: SGHNT, YYREEE (reference sequence). V dropped 0 bases and J dropped 6 bases, with 12 bases sitting between them. The CDR3 totals 15 residues. For the CDR3, the DNA is TGTGCCAGCAGCTTGGGGCAGGGTCGGTATGAAAAACTGTTTTTT. This codes for CASSLGQGRYEKLFF.

The CDR3, as DNA: TGCGCCAGCAGCCAAGTTAGGGACAGGAACACTGAAGCTTTCTTT. Encoded protein: CASSQVRDRNTEAFF. The J gene is TRBJ1-1, the V gene TRBV4-3, with 7 nucleotides matching TRBD1. The junction had 3 bases not matched to a gene; V was cut back by 1 base and J by 1 base. This CDR3 is built from 15 residues. Germline V lookup: CDR1 LGHNA, CDR2 YSLEER.

The genes are TRBV10-3 and TRBJ1-4; D unclear. CDR3 length: 14 residues. V lost 2 bases, J lost 5 bases, and 9 bases lay in between. Germline-derived CDR1 and CDR2 are ENHRY and SYGVKD. CDR3 amino acids: CAISEGTRNEKLFF. The CDR3 bases are TGTGCCATCAGTGAGGGAACCAGGAATGAAAAACTGTTTTTT.

This clone was seen once. This specimen includes other DNA sequences encoding the same CDR3. J is TRBJ2-1 and V is TRBV5-1, with TRBD1 as a possible D gene (6 bases). This CDR3 is built from 16 residues. Trimming shortened V by 1 base and J by 1 base, and 12 bases separated the two germline ends. Germline V gene sequence: CDR1 SGHRS, CDR2 YFSETQ. The CDR3 reads CASSLRGGRSYNEQFF. The CDR3 nucleotides are TGCGCCAGCAGCTTGCGAGGGGGAAGATCCTACAATGAGCAGTTCTTC. Full variable domain (rest looked up from reference TRBV5-1 and TRBJ2-1): KAGVTQTPRYLIKTRGQQVTLSCSPISGHRSVSWYQQTPGQGLQFLFEYFSETQRNKGNFPGRFSGRQFSNSRSEMNVSTLELGDSALYLCASSLRGGRSYNEQFFGPGTRLTVL.

The chain is built from TRBV4-3 and TRBJ1-2; tentative D call: TRBD1 (5 bases). Deletions cut 4 bases from V and 0 bases from J, with 6 bases between. Germline V CDR1 and CDR2: LGHNA, YSLEER. This CDR3 is 13 amino acids long. The CDR3: CASSRGTNYGYTF. DNA for the CDR3: TGCGCCAGCAGCCGGGGCACTAACTATGGCTACACCTTC.